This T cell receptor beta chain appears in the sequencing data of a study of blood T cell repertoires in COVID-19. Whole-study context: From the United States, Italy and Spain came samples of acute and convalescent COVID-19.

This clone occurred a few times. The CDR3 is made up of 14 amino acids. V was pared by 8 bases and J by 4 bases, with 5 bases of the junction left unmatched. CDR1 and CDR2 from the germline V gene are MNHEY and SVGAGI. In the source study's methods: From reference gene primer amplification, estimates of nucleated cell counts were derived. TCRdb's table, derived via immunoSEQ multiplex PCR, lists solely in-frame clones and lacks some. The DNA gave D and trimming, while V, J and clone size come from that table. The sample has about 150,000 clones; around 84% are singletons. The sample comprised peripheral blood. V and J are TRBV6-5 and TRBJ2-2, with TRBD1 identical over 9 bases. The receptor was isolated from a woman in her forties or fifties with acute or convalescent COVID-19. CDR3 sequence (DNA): TGTGCCAGCGCAAGGACAGGGGTCACCGGGGAGCTGTTTTTT. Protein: CASARTGVTGELFF.